These 23 T cell receptor beta chains were all obtained from the same sample, sequenced in a study of blood T cells in healthy people across ages. The use of a sample-barcoded 5' primer and a J-beta primer mix characterized a second PCR of 7 to 11 cycles. TCRdb ran MiXCR on the 5' RACE reads and lists one entry per CDR3 protein. The sample carries roughly 700,000 distinct CDR3 sequences, roughly 25% recorded once. These data also featured in a second study, about T cells of mothers and their children.

Sequencing was done on a sample of blood. The receptors come from a boy aged 10-17 years in good health.

The rearrangement joins TRBV6-5 to TRBJ2-1; D ambiguous. The CDR3 spans 13 residues. CDR1 is MNHEY and CDR2 is SVGAGI in the germline V gene. Trimming removed 4 bases from V and 6 bases from J, with 10 bases in between. The CDR3 DNA is TGTGCCAGCAGTTTCGACACCGTCAATGAGCAGTTCTTC. Protein sequence: CASSFDTVNEQFF.

The gene calls are TRBV7-2 and TRBJ2-5; no reliable D call. Judging by the DNA end, TRBJ2-1 fits better; the J call may be wrong. The germline CDR1 and CDR2 sequences are SGHTA and FQGNSA. The CDR3 contains 11 residues. CDR3 bases: TGTGCCAGCAGCTTAGGGTCGGGGCAGTTCTTC. It codes for CASSLGSGQFF.

The V call is TRBV28, the J call TRBJ1-5; tentative D call: TRBD1 (6 bases). Trimming removed 8 bases at V and 6 bases at J, with 17 bases between. The CDR3 runs to 14 residues. The V gene's germline CDR1 is MDHEN and CDR2 SYDVKM. The CDR3 sequence is CASRRGAGRQPQHF. CDR3 sequence (DNA): TGTGCCAGCCGGAGGGGGGCTGGTCGTCAGCCCCAGCATTTT.

This clonotype has just a few counts. This rearrangement joins TRBV29-1 to TRBJ2-7; weak D call: TRBD1 (5 bases). The J call may be wrong; the DNA end is better matched by TRBJ2-5. This CDR3 has 13 amino acids. Germline V lookup: CDR1 SQVTM, CDR2 ANQGSEA. The CDR3 nucleotides are TGCAGCGTTGATGAGACAGCGAAAGAGACCCAGTACTTC. This codes for CSVDETAKETQYF.

V and J are TRBV7-9 and TRBJ2-5; D gene ambiguous. Trimming cost V 3 bases and J 3 bases, with 11 bases left between them. Germline V gene data show CDR1 as SEHNR and CDR2 as FQNEAQ (reference sequence). The CDR3 has 14 amino acids. CDR3 amino acids: CASSLWEQKETQYF. CDR3 in DNA: TGTGCCAGCAGCTTGTGGGAACAAAAAGAGACCCAGTACTTC.

The sample holds a few counts of this clonotype. The chain employs TRBV12-3 or TRBV12-4 and TRBJ2-7, with 9 bases that match TRBD1. This CDR3 spans 14 amino acids. V shed 4 bases, J shed 3 bases, and the junction held 4 bases outside the gene matches. Here the CDR3 reads CASSSGTGRYEQYF. The CDR3 coding sequence is TGTGCCAGCAGTTCCGGGACAGGGCGCTACGAGCAGTACTTC.

This clonotype appeared a few times. The V and J genes are TRBV20-1 and TRBJ2-1, with a weak D call TRBD1 (5 bases). The CDR3 sequence is 14 residues long. The germline CDR1 and CDR2 sequences are DFQATT and SNEGSKA (reference sequence). The V end was cut by 3 bases, the J end by 1 base, with 10 bases between. In DNA form, the CDR3 reads TGCAGTGCTAGGACAGACCCTTCCTACAATGAGCAGTTCTTC. Its translation is CSARTDPSYNEQFF.

This clonotype was seen only a few times. This chain joins TRBV7-2 and TRBJ2-1; 12 nucleotides match TRBD2. V was pared by 6 bases and J by 5 bases, with 11 bases of the junction left unmatched. Germline V gene lookup returns CDR1 SGHTA and CDR2 FQGNSA. This CDR3 is built from 17 residues. The CDR3 loop is CASSPFPTSGRNNEQFF. The CDR3 DNA sequence: TGTGCCAGCAGTCCATTCCCCACTAGCGGGAGGAACAATGAGCAGTTCTTC.

This sequence joins TRBV5-6 and TRBJ2-2; possibly TRBD2 for D (5 bases). The V gene lost 6 bases and the J gene lost 13 bases, with 25 bases spanning the gap. The length of the CDR3 is 15 residues. CDR1 and CDR2 (germline): SGHDT, YYEEEE. CDR3 DNA sequence: TGTGCCAGCACTCCTCTTGGGAGCCGCGAAGGGAGGCTGTTTTTT. This sequence encodes CASTPLGSREGRLFF. The full variable domain, rest sourced from reference TRBV5-6 and TRBJ2-2, is DAGVTQSPTHLIKTRGQQVTLRCSPKSGHDTVSWYQQALGQGPQFIFQYYEEEERQRGNFPDRFSGHQFPNYSSELNVNALLLGDSALYLCASTPLGSREGRLFFGEGSRLTVL.

The sample holds a few counts of this clonotype. The chain links TRBV2 to TRBJ1-4; D not certain. Germline CDR1 and CDR2: SNHLY and FYNNEI. V lost 1 base to trimming and J lost 5 bases, with 5 bases between them. The CDR3 is made up of 13 amino acids. The CDR3 region is CASSEVENEKLFF. In DNA, the CDR3 is TGTGCCAGCAGTGAAGTTGAGAATGAAAAACTGTTTTTT.

This clonotype was observed a few times. The gene calls are TRBV29-1 and TRBJ2-5; perhaps TRBD1 as D (6 bases). Gene TRBJ2-1 matches the end of the DNA better, so the J call may be wrong. Germline assignment: CDR1 SQVTM and CDR2 ANQGSEA. CDR3 length: 12 residues. This CDR3 reads CSVEGGGREQFF. CDR3 in DNA: TGCAGCGTTGAAGGTGGGGGCCGCGAGCAGTTCTTC.

The rearrangement joins TRBV6-1 to TRBJ2-3; no firm D call. Trimming removed 1 base from V and 6 bases from J, with 5 bases in between. In germline, CDR1 is MNHNS, CDR2 SASEGT. The CDR3 is made up of 12 amino acids. The CDR3 sequence is CASSEDADTQYF. DNA of the CDR3: TGTGCCAGCAGTGAAGACGCGGATACGCAGTATTTT.

The chain couples TRBV5-1 to TRBJ2-1; 11 nucleotides match TRBD2. This CDR3 has 17 amino acids. From germline, CDR1 is SGHRS and CDR2 YFSETQ. With 0 bases clipped from V and 1 base from J, the junction kept 3 bases outside the gene matches. CDR3: CASSLGSSGRSYNEQFF. The CDR3 bases are TGCGCCAGCAGCTTGGGCTCTAGCGGGAGGTCCTACAATGAGCAGTTCTTC. The variable domain in full, completed from reference TRBV5-1 and TRBJ2-1, reads KAGVTQTPRYLIKTRGQQVTLSCSPISGHRSVSWYQQTPGQGLQFLFEYFSETQRNKGNFPGRFSGRQFSNSRSEMNVSTLELGDSALYLCASSLGSSGRSYNEQFFGPGTRLTVL.

This chain connects TRBV24-1 to TRBJ2-1; D is perhaps TRBD1 (7 bases). This CDR3 comprises 12 residues. CDR1 is KGHDR and CDR2 is SFDVKD in the germline V gene. Trimming removed 10 bases at V and 4 bases at J, with 10 bases between. CDR3 DNA: TGTGCCACACAGGGGAGGTACAATGAGCAGTTCTTC. Translation gives CATQGRYNEQFF.

The genes are TRBV7-9 and TRBJ2-1; 11 bases agree with TRBD2. V was clipped by 0 bases and J by 4 bases; unmatched bases: 5. Per germline, CDR1 SEHNR and CDR2 FQNEAQ (reference sequence). The CDR3 consists of 17 residues. For the CDR3, the DNA is TGTGCCAGCAGCTTAGCGGAGGGACTAGCGGATTACAATGAGCAGTTCTTC. It codes for CASSLAEGLADYNEQFF.

The chain links TRBV24-1 to TRBJ2-1; 7 bases agree with TRBD2. The CDR3 contains 15 residues. The germline V gene encodes CDR1 KGHDR and CDR2 SFDVKD. Trimming removed 2 bases from V and 9 bases from J; junction bases left unmatched: 9. CDR3 nucleotides: TGTGCCACCAGTGATTGGGCGGGAGAGTATGCTGAGCAGTTCTTC. It codes for CATSDWAGEYAEQFF.

This clonotype came up a few times. The V gene is TRBV6-5, the J gene TRBJ2-7; 7 bases are a match to TRBD1. The germline gives CDR1 MNHEY, CDR2 SVGAGI. The CDR3 has 14 residues. Trimming at V came to 4 bases and at J to 3 bases, leaving 6 bases not matched to a gene. CDR3 sequence reads: CASSSETGFYEQYF. In nucleotides, the CDR3 is TGTGCCAGCAGTTCTGAGACAGGGTTCTACGAGCAGTACTTC.

The J gene is TRBJ2-5, the V gene TRBV11-2, with TRBD2 identical over 7 bases. The V and J ends lost 5 bases and 4 bases, in that order; junction bases with no gene match: 7. CDR1 and CDR2 (germline): SGHAT, FQNNGV. CDR3 length: 14 amino acids. CDR3 amino acids: CASSPAGRGETQYF. The CDR3 DNA sequence: TGTGCCAGCAGCCCGGCAGGGAGGGGAGAGACCCAGTACTTC.

This clonotype was recorded a few times. Here the CDR3 reads CASSQGLAGVSEQFF. The CDR3 bases are TGTGCCAGCAGCCAAGGACTAGCGGGAGTGAGTGAGCAGTTCTTC. The chain recombines TRBV14 with TRBJ2-1; 12 positions agree with TRBD2. CDR1 and CDR2 (germline): SGHDN, FVKESK. Germline trimming cut 1 base from V and 9 bases from J; bases unmatched to any gene: 4. The CDR3 runs 15 residues.

This chain connects TRBV5-1 to TRBJ2-7; D ambiguous. The germline gives CDR1 SGHRS, CDR2 YFSETQ. This CDR3 contains 15 residues. V shed 3 bases and J shed 2 bases, with 15 bases lying between them. The CDR3 reads CASSSSGSLAYEQYF. CDR3 sequence (DNA): TGCGCCAGCAGCTCCTCCGGGTCTTTGGCCTACGAGCAGTACTTC.

The CDR3 reads CASSEGMATQYF. In nucleotides, the CDR3 is TGCGCCAGCAGTGAGGGGATGGCGACCCAGTACTTC. The chain couples TRBV10-2 to TRBJ2-5; D uncertain. The CDR3 is 12 amino acids. From germline, CDR1 is WSHSY and CDR2 SAAADI. Trimming left V 2 bases short and J 7 bases short, with 8 bases between.

There are a few counts of this clonotype. The gene calls are TRBV3-1 and TRBJ1-2; 7 bases agree with TRBD1. V trimming: 0 bases; J trimming: 9 bases; junction bases outside the gene matches: 13. Germline lookup yields CDR1 LGHDT and CDR2 YNNKEL (reference sequence). This CDR3 has 16 amino acids. The CDR3 DNA reads as TGTGCCAGCAGCCAAGATGTTAAGGGGGCGCGCAGTCGCTACACCTTC. This encodes CASSQDVKGARSRYTF.

This clonotype appeared a few times. V usage is TRBV21-1 and J usage is TRBJ2-3; the table's D gene call, TRBD2, was not cross checked with the DNA. TRBV21-1 is a known pseudogene. The length of the CDR3 is 15 residues. The CDR3 sequence is CASSKSGEITDTQYF. The CDR3 DNA sequence: TGTGCCAGCAGCAAAAGTGGGGAGATCACAGATACGCAGTATTTT.